This T cell receptor (beta chain) was identified during a study of human T cells and chemical hapten exposure. Turning to the study itself: Small pooled library volume differences mainly caused per-sample TCR yield variation.

The CDR3 runs 14 residues. Trimming removed 0 bases from V and 0 bases from J, with 7 bases in between. Germline lookup yields CDR1 DFQATT and CDR2 SNEGSKA (reference sequence). The study, taken as a whole, reports: Following DPC sensitization, TCRs present above 1 in 1000 frequency showed no change.

Time point denoted: healthy volunteer bleed at 6 weeks. Total RNA was isolated from whole blood that had not been fractionated. Points on this clonotype: Its antigen is unknown.

The study used a library that attached unique molecular identifiers to individual cDNA molecules. TCRdb reprocessed the RACE reads via MiXCR and lists one record per CDR3 protein. There are 70,000 to 85,000 distinct CDR3 sequences in the sample; 7% to 9% occur only once, and around 1.6% lies in the top ten. The V call is TRBV20-1, the J call TRBJ2-3; D remains ambiguous. The clonotype comes from a male donor in good health. Some clones in this sample may be carry-over from other donors' samples. Specimen: whole blood. CDR3 amino acids: CSARDPRSTDTQYF. The CDR3 DNA sequence: TGCAGTGCTAGAGATCCCAGAAGCACAGATACGCAGTATTTT.